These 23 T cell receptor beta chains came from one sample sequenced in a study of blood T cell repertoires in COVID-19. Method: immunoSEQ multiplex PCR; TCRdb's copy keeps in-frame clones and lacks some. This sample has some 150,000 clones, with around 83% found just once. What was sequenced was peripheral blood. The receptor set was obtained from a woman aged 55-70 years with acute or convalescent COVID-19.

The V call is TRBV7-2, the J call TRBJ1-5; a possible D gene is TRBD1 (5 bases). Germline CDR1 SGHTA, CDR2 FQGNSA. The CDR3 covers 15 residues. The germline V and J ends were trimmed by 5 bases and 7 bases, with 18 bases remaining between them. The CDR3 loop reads CASSPQGGLGQPQHF. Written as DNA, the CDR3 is TGTGCCAGCAGCCCTCAGGGAGGTTTGGGGCAGCCCCAGCATTTT.

CDR3 DNA: TGTGCCAGCAGCCTCCTCGGACAGGTGAACACTGAAGCTTTCTTT. Amino acid sequence: CASSLLGQVNTEAFF. This sequence joins TRBV7-8 and TRBJ1-1; 7 nucleotides align to TRBD1. The CDR3 has 15 residues. J gave up 0 bases and V 5 bases, and 6 bases lay outside the gene matches. Germline lookup yields CDR1 SGHVS and CDR2 FQNEAQ.

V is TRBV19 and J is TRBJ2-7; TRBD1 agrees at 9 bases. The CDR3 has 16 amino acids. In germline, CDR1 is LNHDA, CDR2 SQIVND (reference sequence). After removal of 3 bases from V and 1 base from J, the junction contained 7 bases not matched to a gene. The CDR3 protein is CASSMDRGALSYEQYF. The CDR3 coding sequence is TGTGCCAGTAGTATGGACAGGGGCGCCTTATCCTACGAGCAGTACTTC. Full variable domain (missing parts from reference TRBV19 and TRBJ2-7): DGGITQSPKYLFRKEGQNVTLSCEQNLNHDAMYWYRQDPGQGLRLIYYSQIVNDFQKGDIAEGYSVSREKKESFPLTVTSAQKNPTAFYLCASSMDRGALSYEQYFGPGTRLTVT.

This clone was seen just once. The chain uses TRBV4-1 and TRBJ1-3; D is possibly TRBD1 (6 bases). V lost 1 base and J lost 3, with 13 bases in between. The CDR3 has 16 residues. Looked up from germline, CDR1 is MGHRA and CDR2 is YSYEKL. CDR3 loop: CASSQGGPGVGNTIYF. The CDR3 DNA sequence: TGCGCCAGCAGCCAAGGAGGACCAGGGGTTGGAAACACCATATATTTT.

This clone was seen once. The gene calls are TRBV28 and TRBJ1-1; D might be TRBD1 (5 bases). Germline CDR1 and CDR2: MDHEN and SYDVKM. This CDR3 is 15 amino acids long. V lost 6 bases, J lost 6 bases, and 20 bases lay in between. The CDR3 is CASSPSGQGSPEAFF. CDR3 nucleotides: TGTGCCAGCAGCCCAAGTGGGCAGGGTTCCCCTGAAGCTTTCTTT.

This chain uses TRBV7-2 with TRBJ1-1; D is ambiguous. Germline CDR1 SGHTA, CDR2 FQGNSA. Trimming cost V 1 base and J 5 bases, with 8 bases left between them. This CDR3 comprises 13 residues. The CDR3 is CASSLGGTTEAFF. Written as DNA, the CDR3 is TGTGCCAGCAGCTTAGGTGGCACGACTGAAGCTTTCTTT.

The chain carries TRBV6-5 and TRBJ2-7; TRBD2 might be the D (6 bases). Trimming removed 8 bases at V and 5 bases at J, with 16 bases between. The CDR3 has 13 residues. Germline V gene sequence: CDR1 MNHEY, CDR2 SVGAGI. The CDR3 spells CASRVGGGNEQYF. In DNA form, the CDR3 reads TGTGCCAGCCGGGTTGGAGGAGGGAACGAGCAGTACTTC.

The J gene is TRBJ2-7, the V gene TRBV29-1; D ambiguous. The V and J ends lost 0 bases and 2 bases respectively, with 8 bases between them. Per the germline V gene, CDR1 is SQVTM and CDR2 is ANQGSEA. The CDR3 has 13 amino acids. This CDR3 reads CSVEESSPYEQYF. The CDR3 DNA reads TGCAGCGTTGAAGAATCGTCCCCCTACGAGCAGTACTTC.

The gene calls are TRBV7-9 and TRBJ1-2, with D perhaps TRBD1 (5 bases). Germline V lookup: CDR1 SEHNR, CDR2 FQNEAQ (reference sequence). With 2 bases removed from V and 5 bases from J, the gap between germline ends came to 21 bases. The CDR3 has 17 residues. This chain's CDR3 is CASSLTTSLQGSYGYTF. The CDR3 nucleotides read TGTGCCAGCAGCTTAACTACTAGCCTCCAGGGATCATATGGCTACACCTTC.

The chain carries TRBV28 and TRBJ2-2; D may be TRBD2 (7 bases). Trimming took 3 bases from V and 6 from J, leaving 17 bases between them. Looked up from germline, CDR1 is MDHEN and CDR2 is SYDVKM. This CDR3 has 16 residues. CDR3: CASSFGRGGLAGELFF. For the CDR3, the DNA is TGTGCCAGCAGTTTTGGTAGGGGGGGCCTCGCCGGGGAGCTGTTTTTT. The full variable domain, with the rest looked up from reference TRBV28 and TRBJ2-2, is DVKVTQSSRYLVKRTGEKVFLECVQDMDHENMFWYRQDPGLGLRLIYFSYDVKMKEKGDIPEGYSVSREKKERFSLILESASTNQTSMYLCASSFGRGGLAGELFFGEGSRLTVL.

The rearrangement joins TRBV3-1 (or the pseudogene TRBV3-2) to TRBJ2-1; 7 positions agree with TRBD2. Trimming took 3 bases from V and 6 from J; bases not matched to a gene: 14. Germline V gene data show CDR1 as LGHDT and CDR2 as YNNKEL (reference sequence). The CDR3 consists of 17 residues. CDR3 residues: CASSQGLSGAVGNEQFF. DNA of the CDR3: TGTGCCAGCAGCCAGGGGCTAAGCGGGGCCGTCGGCAATGAGCAGTTCTTC.

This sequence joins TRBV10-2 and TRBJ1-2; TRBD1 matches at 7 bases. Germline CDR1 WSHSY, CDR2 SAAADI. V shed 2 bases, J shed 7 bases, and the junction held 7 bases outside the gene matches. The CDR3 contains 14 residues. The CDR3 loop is CASSEIRQGGGYTF. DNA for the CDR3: TGCGCCAGCAGTGAGATCCGACAGGGAGGTGGCTACACCTTC.

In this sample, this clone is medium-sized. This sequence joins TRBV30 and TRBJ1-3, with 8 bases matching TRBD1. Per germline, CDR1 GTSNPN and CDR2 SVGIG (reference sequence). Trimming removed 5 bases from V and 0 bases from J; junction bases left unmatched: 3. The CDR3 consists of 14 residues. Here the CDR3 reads CAWATGGSGNTIYF. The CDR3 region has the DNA TGTGCCTGGGCTACAGGGGGCTCTGGAAACACCATATATTTT.

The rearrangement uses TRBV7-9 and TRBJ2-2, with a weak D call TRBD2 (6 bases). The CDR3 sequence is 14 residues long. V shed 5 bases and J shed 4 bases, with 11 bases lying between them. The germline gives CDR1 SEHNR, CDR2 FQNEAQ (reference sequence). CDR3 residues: CASSRDSSTGELFF. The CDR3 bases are TGTGCCAGCAGCCGGGACTCAAGCACCGGGGAGCTGTTTTTT.

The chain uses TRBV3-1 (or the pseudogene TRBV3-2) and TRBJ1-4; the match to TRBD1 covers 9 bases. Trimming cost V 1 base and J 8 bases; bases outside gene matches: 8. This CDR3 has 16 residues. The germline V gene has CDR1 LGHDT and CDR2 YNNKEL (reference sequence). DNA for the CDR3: TGTGCCAGCAGCCAAGGCAGAGGACAGGGGAGGGAAAAACTGTTTTTT. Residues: CASSQGRGQGREKLFF.

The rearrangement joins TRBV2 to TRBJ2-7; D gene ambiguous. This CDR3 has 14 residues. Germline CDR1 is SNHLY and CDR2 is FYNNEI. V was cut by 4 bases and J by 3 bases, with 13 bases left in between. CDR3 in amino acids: CASSGAQAIYEQYF. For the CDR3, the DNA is TGTGCCAGCAGTGGGGCTCAGGCTATCTACGAGCAGTACTTC.

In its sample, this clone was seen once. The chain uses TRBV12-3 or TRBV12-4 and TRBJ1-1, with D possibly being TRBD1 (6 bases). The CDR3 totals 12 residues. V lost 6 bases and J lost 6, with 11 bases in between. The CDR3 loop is CASRTGGPEAFF. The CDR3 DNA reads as TGTGCCAGCAGGACAGGAGGCCCTGAAGCTTTCTTT.

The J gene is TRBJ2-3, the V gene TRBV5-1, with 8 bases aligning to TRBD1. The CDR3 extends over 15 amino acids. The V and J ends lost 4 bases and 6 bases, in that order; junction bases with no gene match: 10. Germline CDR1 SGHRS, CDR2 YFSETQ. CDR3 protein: CASSQQGGGTDTQYF. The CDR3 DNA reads TGCGCCAGCAGCCAACAGGGGGGTGGTACGGATACGCAGTATTTT.

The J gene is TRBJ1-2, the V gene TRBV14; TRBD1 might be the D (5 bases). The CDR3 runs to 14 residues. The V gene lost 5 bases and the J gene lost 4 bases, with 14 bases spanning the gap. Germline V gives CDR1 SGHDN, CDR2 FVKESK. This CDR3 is CASSSRGSLYGYTF. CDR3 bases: TGTGCCAGCAGCTCAAGGGGTTCCCTCTATGGCTACACCTTC.

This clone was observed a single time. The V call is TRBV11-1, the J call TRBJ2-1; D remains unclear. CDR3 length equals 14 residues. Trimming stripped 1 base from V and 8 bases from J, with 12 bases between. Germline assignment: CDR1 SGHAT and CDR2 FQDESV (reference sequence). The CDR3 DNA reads TGTGCCAGCAGCTTAGGGTACTCCCGGGATGAGCAGTTCTTC. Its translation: CASSLGYSRDEQFF.

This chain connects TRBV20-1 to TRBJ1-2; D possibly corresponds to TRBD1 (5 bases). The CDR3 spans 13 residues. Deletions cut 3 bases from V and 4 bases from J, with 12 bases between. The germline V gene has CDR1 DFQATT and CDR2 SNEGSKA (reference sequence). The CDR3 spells CSASRSGFYGYTF. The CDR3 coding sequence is TGCAGTGCTAGTAGATCAGGGTTCTATGGCTACACCTTC.

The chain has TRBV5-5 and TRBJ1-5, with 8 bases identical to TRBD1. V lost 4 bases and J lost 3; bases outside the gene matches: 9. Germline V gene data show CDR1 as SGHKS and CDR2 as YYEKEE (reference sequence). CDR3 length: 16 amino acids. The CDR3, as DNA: TGTGCCAGCAGCCTGGGTGGGACAGGCAACAATCAGCCCCAGCATTTT. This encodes CASSLGGTGNNQPQHF.

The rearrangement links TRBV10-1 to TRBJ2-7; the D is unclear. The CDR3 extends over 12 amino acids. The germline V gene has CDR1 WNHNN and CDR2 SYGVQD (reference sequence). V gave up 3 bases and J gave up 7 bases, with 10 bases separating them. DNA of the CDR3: TGCGCCAGCAGTGACCAGTCCTGGGAGCAGTACTTC. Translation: CASSDQSWEQYF.